This section outlines one T cell receptor beta chain sequence together with its context. This CDR3 region has 15 residues. Trimming at V came to 3 bases and at J to 6 bases, leaving 5 bases not matched to a gene. In germline, CDR1 is SGDLS, CDR2 YYNGEE. This entry comes from a study of blood T cell repertoires in COVID-19. Study-wide background: Both acute and convalescent COVID-19 samples were obtained from the United States, Italy and Spain.

Assay used: immunoSEQ multiplex PCR; TCRdb lists only in-frame clones, some missing. The sample includes 100,000 to 150,000 clones, more than 70% of them seen just once. The sample was peripheral blood. This chain uses TRBV9 with TRBJ1-5; the match to TRBD1 covers 11 bases. This clonotype originated in a woman aged 55 to 70 with acute or convalescent COVID-19. The CDR3 DNA follows: TGTGCCAGCAGCGCCGGACAGGGGGCTGGTCAGCCCCAGCATTTT. Its protein product is CASSAGQGAGQPQHF.